This TCR beta chain was identified in a study of response to subunit inactivated influenza vaccine. This clonotype appeared many times. This CDR3 has 11 amino acids. Germline V gene sequence: CDR1 DFQATT, CDR2 SNEGSKA (reference sequence). V was cut by 6 bases and J by 5 bases, with 11 bases left in between. One entry per CDR3 protein results from TCRdb running MiXCR on the RT-PCR reads. The sample records under 200,000 distinct CDR3 sequences, about 10% being singletons. The sample was CD8+ T cells sorted from PBMCs, taken 23 to 25 months after vaccination. The genes are TRBV20-1 and TRBJ2-7; possible D gene TRBD2, 5 bases. The sequence derives from a man aged 45 to 75 who received an inactivated influenza vaccine. CDR3 sequence (DNA): TGCAGTGCCTCCCGAGGGAACGAGCAGTACTTC. Protein: CSASRGNEQYF.